These T cell receptor beta chains were read from a single sample in a study of cytomegalovirus exposure and HLA in healthy donors. Only in-frame clones appear in the TCRdb table, and some are missing; sequencing was by immunoSEQ multiplex PCR. This table holds 75,000 to 80,000 clones, roughly two thirds found once. The sample was PBMCs. Receptors were obtained from a man in his fifties or sixties in good health and CMV-seropositive. Each CDR3 is given with its conserved first and last residue.

v_call | cdr3_aa
TRBV9 | CASSVAPTGGGDGYTF
TRBV7-8 | CASSQGQGPSYEQYF
TRBV23-1 | CASSQGQLYNEQFF
TRBV19 | CASRPHPGQGIHEQYF
TRBV6-5 | CASSIRGAYEQYF
TRBV19 | CASSWTGANTGELFF
TRBV19 | CASSRILAGGAGELFF
TRBV19 | CASSIWAANSYEQYF
TRBV5-8 | CASSSYSFYGYTF
TRBV2 | CASRDLQQETQYF
TRBV6-5 | CASSYSNSARYEQYF
TRBV5-1 | CASSSQGLNTEAFF
TRBV13 | CASRKGANTGELFF
TRBV5-6 | CASSLVWNTEAFF
TRBV11-2 | CASSTGQGNTEAFF
TRBV6-5 | CASSSGQGNYGYTF
TRBV6-6 | CASSPRGDRMDGYTF
TRBV19 | CASRSGQGEKLFF
TRBV28 | CASSLANYEQYF
TRBV30 | CAWSPFPGEKLFF
TRBV28 | CASRGQGRGTDTQYF
TRBV27 | CASNLAGGYNEQFF
TRBV30 | CAWGSPTGAGELFF
TRBV7-9 | CASSLGEAGELFF
TRBV6-1 | CASSHRDREADEQYF
TRBV28 | CASNTGHNYGYTF
TRBV5-4 | CASSLFQGSYEQYF
TRBV7-2 | CASSLGGTTNYEQYF
TRBV6-5 | CASSPDAGAGYTF